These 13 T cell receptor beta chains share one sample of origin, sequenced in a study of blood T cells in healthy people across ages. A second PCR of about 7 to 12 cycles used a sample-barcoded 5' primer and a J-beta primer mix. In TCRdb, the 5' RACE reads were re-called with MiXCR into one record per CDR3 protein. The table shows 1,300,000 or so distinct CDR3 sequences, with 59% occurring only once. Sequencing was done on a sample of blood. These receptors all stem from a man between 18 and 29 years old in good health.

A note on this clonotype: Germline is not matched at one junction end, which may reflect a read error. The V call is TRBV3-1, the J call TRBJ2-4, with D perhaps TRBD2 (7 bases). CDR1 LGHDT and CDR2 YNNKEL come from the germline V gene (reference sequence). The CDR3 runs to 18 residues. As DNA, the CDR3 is TGTGCCAGCAACCAAGATGGGGGGGGGCTAACGGCCAAAAACATTCAGTACTTC. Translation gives CASNQDGGGLTAKNIQYF. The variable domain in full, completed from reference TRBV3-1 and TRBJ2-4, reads DTAVSQTPKYLVTQMGNDKSIKCEQNLGHDTMYWYKQDSKKFLKIMFSYNNKELIINETVPNRFSPKSPDKAHLNLHINSLELGDSAVYFCASNQDGGGLTAKNIQYFGAGTRLSVL.

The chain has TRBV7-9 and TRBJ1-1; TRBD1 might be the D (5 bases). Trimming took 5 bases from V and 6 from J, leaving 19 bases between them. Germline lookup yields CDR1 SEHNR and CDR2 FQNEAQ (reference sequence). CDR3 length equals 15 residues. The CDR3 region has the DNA TGTGCCAGCAGCCTAACAACGGGACTGTTCCCTGAAGCTTTCTTT. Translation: CASSLTTGLFPEAFF.

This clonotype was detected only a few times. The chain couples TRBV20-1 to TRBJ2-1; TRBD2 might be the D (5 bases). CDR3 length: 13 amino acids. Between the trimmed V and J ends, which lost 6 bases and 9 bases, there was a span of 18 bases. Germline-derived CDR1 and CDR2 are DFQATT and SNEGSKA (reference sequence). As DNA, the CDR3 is TGCAGTGCCCCAAAGGACTTTCTCAGTGAGCAGTTCTTC. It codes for CSAPKDFLSEQFF.

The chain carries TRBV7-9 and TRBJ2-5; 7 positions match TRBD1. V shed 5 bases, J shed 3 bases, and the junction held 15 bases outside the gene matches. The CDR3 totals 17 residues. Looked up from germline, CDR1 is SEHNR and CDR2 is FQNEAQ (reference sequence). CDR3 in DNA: TGTGCCAGCAGCCGCGAGGGGCTGACAGGGTGGGAAGAGACCCAGTACTTC. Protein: CASSREGLTGWEETQYF.

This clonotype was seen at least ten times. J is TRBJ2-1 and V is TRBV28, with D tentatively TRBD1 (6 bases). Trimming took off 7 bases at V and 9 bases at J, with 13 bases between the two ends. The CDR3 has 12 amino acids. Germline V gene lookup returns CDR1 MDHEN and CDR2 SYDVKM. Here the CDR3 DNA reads TGTGCCAGCACCCTTGGGGGCAGTGAGCAGTTCTTC. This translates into CASTLGGSEQFF.

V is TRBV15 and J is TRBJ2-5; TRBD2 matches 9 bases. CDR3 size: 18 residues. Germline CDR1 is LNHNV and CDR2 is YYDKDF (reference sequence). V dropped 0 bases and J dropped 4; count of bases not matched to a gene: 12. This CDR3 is CATSRDPMGLARGETQYF. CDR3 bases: TGTGCCACCAGCAGAGATCCTATGGGACTAGCTCGAGGAGAGACCCAGTACTTC.

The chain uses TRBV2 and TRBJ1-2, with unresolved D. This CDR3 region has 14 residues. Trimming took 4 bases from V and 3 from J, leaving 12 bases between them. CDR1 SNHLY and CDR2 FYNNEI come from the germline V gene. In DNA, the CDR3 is TGTGCCAGCAGTGGCGGCAGCCGGGACTATGGCTACACCTTC. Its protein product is CASSGGSRDYGYTF.

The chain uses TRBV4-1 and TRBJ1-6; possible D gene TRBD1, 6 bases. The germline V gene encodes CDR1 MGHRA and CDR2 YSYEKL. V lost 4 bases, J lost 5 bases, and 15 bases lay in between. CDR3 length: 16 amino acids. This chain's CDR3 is CASSPYPQGDNSPLHF. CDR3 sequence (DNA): TGCGCCAGCAGCCCCTACCCACAGGGAGATAATTCACCCCTCCACTTT.

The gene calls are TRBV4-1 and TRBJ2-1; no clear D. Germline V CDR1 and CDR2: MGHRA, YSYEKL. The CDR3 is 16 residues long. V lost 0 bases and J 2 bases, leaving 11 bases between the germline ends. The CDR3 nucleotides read TGCGCCAGCAGCCAAGATCTTAGTACGGCCTACAATGAGCAGTTCTTC. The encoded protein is CASSQDLSTAYNEQFF.

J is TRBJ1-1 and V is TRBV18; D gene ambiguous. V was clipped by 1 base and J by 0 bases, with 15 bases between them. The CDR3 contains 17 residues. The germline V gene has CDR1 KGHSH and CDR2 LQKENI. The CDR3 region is CASSPLPWEGMNTEAFF. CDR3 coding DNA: TGTGCCAGCTCACCACTCCCTTGGGAGGGCATGAACACTGAAGCTTTCTTT.

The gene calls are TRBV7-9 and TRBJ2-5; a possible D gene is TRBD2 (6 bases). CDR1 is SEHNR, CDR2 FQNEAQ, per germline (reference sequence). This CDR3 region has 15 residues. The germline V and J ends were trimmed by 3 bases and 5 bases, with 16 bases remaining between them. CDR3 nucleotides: TGTGCCAGCAGCTTCCTCGGGGGTAGCGAGGAGACCCAGTACTTC. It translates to CASSFLGGSEETQYF.

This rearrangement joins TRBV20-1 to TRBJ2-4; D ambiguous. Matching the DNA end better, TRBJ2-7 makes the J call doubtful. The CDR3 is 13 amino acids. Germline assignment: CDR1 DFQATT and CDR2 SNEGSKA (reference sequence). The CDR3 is CSARDAHSNEQYF. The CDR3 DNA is TGCAGTGCTAGAGATGCCCACAGCAACGAGCAGTACTTC.

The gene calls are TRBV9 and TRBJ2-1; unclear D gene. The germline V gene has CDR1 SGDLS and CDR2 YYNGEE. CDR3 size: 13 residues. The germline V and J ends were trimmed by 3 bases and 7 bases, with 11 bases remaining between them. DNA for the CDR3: TGTGCCAGCAGCGGATCTCGTATGAATGAGCAGTTCTTC. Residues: CASSGSRMNEQFF.